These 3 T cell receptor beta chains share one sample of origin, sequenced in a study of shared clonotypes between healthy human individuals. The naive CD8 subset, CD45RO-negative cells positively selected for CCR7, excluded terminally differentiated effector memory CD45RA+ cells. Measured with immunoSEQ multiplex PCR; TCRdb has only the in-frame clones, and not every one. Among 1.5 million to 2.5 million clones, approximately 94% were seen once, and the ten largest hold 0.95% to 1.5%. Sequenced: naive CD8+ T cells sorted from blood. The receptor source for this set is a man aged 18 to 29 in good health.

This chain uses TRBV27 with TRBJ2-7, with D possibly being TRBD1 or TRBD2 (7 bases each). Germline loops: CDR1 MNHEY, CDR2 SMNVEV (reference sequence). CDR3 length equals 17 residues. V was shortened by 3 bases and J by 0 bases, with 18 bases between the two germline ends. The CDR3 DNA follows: TGTGCCAGCAGTTTCATATCCGCGGGGGACAGCTCCTACGAGCAGTACTTC. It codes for CASSFISAGDSSYEQYF.

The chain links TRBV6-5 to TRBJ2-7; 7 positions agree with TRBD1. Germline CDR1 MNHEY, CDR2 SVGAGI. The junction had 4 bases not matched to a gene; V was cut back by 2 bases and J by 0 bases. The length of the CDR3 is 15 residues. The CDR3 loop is CASSYGDSSSYEQYF. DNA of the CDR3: TGTGCCAGCAGTTACGGGGACAGCAGCTCCTACGAGCAGTACTTC.

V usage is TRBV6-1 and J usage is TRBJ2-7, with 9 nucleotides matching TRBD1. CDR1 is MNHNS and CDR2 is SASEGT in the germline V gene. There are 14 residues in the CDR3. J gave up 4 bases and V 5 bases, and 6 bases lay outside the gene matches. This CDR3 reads CASSFRDRVYEQYF. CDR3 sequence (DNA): TGTGCCAGCAGTTTCCGGGACAGGGTGTACGAGCAGTACTTC.